The entry that follows covers one TCR beta chain sequence. There are many counts of this clonotype. Its specific antigen is unknown. No base quality information exists; no much larger clone differs at one position. The data originate from a study of CD8+CD57+ T cells in acquired aplastic anemia (dated by TCRdb to 2016 to 2018). Looking at the study overall: A mean of about 3.2 ug of DNA, ranging from roughly 0.18 to 30 ug, was extracted from sorted CD4+ and CD8+ cells. For healthy donor samples, the average read count was about 10.8 million for CD4+ cells and 11.0 million for CD8+ cells. What the study reported, not specific to this receptor: Patients and healthy controls showed no significant difference in CD8+ Simpson's diversity (P=0.060). Around 30 CD8+ CDR3 sequences were found in both patients and controls but appeared to be highly expressed in patients and within the immunodominant clones of the patients.

The junction carries 18 bases between V and J, which are trimmed by 7 bases and 4 bases respectively. Based on the germline V gene (reference sequence), the CDR1 and CDR2 sequences are MNHEY and SMNVEV. Spanning cysteine to phenylalanine, the CDR3 consists of 15 amino acids. The sequence is cut down to CDR3 DNA, 45 bases in frame from base 1. In the study, sorted CD4+ and CD8+ blood T cells from patients with severe aplastic anemia and from healthy subjects underwent deep sequencing of TCR repertoires. Ficoll-Paque density gradient centrifugation was used to isolate peripheral blood mononuclear cells. Before DNA extraction, CD4+ and CD8+ T cells were sorted with FACS or magnetic beads. Genomic DNA served as template for TCR beta VDJ combination and CDR3 sequence profiling. An Illumina HiSeq 2000 was the platform used for TCR repertoire sequencing. Regarding the original processing steps: Repertoire assessment relied on Simpson's diversity index, CDR3 size and DJ length profiles, and TRBV/TRBJ rearrangement plots. Whichever DNA sequence was most abundant in the deep sequencing data was defined as the immunodominant clone. CDR3 amino acid sequences were checked for sharing across subjects and were also compared against the VDJdb database and published repertoires. The public reads were quality trimmed at Q25 with fastp and then assembled into clones with MiXCR by TCRdb, keeping productive beta chains. Records with the same CDR3 protein are collapsed into one entry carrying the most frequent genes and DNA. The V and J calls and clone size are TCRdb's, not the authors'. For this sample the table gives fewer than 150,000 distinct CDR3 sequences, of which 40% to 60% were detected only once. About 2.3% of the sample is taken by the ten largest.

This TCR derives from a human donor in good health, serving as a control. The source material was sorted CD4+, CD8+, or CD8+CD57+ T cells (not recorded which) from PBMCs. This chain joins TRBV27 to TRBJ2-3; no D segment can be confidently identified. The nucleotides are TGTGCCAGCACGCCGGTAAGCAAAGCATCAGATACGCAGTATTTT. This is translated as CASTPVSKASDTQYF.